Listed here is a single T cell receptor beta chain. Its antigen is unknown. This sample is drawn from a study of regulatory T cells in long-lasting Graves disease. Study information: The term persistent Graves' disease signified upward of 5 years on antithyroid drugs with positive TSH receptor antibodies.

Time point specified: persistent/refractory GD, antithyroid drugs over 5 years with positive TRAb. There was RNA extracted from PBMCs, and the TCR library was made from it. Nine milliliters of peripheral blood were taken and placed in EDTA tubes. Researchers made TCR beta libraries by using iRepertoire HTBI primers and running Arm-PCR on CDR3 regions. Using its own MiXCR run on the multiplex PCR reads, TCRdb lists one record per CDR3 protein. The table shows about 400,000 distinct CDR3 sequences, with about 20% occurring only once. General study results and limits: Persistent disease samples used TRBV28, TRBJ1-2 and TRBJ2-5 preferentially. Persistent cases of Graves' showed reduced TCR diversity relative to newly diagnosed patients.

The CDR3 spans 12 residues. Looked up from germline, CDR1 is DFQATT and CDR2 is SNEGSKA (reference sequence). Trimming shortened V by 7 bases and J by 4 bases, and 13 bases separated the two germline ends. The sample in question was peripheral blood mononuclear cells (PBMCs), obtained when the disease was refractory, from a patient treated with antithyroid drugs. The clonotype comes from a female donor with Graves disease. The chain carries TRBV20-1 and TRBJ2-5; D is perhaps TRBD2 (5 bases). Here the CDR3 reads CSGPEGRETQYF. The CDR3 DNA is TGCAGTGGACCAGAGGGTCGAGAGACCCAGTACTTC.